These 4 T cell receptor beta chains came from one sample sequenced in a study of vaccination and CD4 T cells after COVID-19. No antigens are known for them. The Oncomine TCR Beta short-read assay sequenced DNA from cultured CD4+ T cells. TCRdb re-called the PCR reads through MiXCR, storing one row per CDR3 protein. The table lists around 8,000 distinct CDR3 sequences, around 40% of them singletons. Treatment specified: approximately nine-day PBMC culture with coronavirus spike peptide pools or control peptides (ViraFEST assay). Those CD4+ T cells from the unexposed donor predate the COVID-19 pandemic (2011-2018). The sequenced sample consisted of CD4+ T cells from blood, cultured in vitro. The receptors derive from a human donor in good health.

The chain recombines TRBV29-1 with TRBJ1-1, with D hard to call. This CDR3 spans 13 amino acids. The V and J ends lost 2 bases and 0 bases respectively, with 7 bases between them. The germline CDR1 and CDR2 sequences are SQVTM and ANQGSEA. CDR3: CSVERHLNTEAFF. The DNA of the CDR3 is TGCAGCGTTGAACGGCATTTGAACACTGAAGCTTTCTTT.

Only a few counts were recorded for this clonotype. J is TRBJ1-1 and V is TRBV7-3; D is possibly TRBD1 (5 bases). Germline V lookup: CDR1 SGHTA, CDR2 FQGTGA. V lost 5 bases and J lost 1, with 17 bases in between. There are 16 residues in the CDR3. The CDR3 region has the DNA TGTGCCAGCAGCCCAGGGTCCCAGGGACCGAACACTGAAGCTTTCTTT. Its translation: CASSPGSQGPNTEAFF.

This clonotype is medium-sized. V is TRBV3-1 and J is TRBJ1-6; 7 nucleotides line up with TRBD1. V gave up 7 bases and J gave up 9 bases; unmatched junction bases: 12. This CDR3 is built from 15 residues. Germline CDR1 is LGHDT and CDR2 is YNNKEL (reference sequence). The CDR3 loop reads CASTRTGPGSSPLHF. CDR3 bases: TGTGCCAGCACCAGGACAGGTCCGGGGAGTTCACCCCTCCACTTT. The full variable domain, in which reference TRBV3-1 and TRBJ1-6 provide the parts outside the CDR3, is DTAVSQTPKYLVTQMGNDKSIKCEQNLGHDTMYWYKQDSKKFLKIMFSYNNKELIINETVPNRFSPKSPDKAHLNLHINSLELGDSAVYFCASTRTGPGSSPLHFGNGTRLTVT.

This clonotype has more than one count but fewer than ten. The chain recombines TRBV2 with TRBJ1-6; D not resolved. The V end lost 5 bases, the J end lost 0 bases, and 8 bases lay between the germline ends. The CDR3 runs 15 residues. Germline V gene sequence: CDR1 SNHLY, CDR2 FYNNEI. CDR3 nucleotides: TGTGCCAGCAGTCAAGGGAGCTCCTATAATTCACCCCTCCACTTT. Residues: CASSQGSSYNSPLHF.